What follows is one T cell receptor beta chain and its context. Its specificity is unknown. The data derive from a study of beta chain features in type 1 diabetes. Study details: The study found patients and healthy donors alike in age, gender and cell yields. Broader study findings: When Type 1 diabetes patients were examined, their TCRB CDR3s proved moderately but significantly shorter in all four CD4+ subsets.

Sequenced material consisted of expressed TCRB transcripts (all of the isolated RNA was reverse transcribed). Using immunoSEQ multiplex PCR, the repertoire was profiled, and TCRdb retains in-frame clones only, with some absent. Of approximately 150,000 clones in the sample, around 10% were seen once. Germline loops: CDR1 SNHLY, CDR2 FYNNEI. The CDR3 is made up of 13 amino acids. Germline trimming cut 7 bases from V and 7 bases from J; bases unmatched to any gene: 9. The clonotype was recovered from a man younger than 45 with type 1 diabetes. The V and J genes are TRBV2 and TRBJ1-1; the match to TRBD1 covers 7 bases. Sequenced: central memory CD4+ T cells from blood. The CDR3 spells CASIMGQSFEAFF. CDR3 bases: TGTGCCAGCATCATGGGACAGAGCTTTGAAGCTTTCTTT.